The rows below give T cell receptor beta chains drawn from one sample of a study of blood T cell repertoires in COVID-19. Here immunoSEQ multiplex PCR was the method, and the copy in TCRdb shows in-frame clones only, minus some. The sample holds around 170,000 clones; about 83% are singletons and the top ten take approximately 15%. Material for sequencing was peripheral blood. The receptor source for this set is a woman of 80 years or more with acute or convalescent COVID-19. CDR3s include the opening cysteine and the closing phenylalanine or tryptophan. D genes are given only for firm matches. Only part of the rows carry a size: once, few, many, or a class if the clone is expanded.

V gene	J gene	clone size	D gene	CDR3 protein	CDR3 DNA
TRBV29-1	TRBJ2-2	few	.	CSVEERSYGELFF	TGCAGCGTTGAGGAGCGATCGTACGGGGAGCTGTTTTTT
TRBV29-1	TRBJ1-5	.	TRBD1	CSASGTGANQPQHF	TGCAGCGCATCCGGGACAGGGGCCAATCAGCCCCAGCATTTT
TRBV16	TRBJ1-5	.	TRBD1	CASSQSLGQGVNQPQHF	TGTGCCAGCAGCCAATCTTTGGGACAGGGGGTGAATCAGCCCCAGCATTTT
TRBV2	TRBJ1-2	.	.	CASKEIYGYTF	TGTGCCAGCAAGGAGATCTATGGCTACACCTTC
TRBV5-4	TRBJ2-5	.	.	CASSLRTEQETQYF	TGTGCCAGCAGCCTACGGACAGAGCAAGAGACCCAGTACTTC
TRBV27	TRBJ1-4	few	TRBD1	CASSRDRAANEKLFF	TGTGCCAGCAGTAGAGACAGGGCGGCTAATGAAAAACTGTTTTTT
TRBV4-1	TRBJ1-5	.	TRBD1	CASSQVGTGVRRNQPQHF	TGCGCCAGCAGCCAAGTTGGGACAGGGGTGCGTCGGAATCAGCCCCAGCATTTT
TRBV12-3/TRBV12-4	TRBJ1-1	few	.	CASSLRVEGAFF	TGTGCCAGCAGTTTGAGGGTTGAGGGAGCTTTCTTT
TRBV9	TRBJ2-2	.	.	CASSVTGANTGELFF	TGTGCCAGCAGCGTAACGGGGGCGAACACCGGGGAGCTGTTTTTT
TRBV30	TRBJ2-7	few	.	CACTGDLEQYF	TGTGCCTGCACGGGGGATTTGGAGCAGTACTTC